This T cell receptor beta chain was profiled in a study of T cells in Graves' hyperthyroidism and ophthalmopathy. Points from the study as a whole: The model identified upcoming ophthalmopathy a median 6.5 months ahead of onset.

Many counts were recorded for this clonotype. Its antigen is not known. Using RNA transcripts as the source, TCR beta CDR3 regions were amplified. Using the HTBI primer set, a first-round RT-PCR was run on the TCR CDR3. MiXCR was run by TCRdb on the multiplex PCR reads, yielding one entry per CDR3 protein. The data show around 520,000 distinct CDR3 sequences, with 11% to 15% seen just once and approximately 15% held by the top ten. The CDR3 extends over 15 amino acids. V was trimmed by 4 bases and J by 2 bases, leaving 16 bases between them. Germline CDR1 reads SGHRS; CDR2 reads YFSETQ. It was uncontrolled infection, other autoimmune disease, pregnancy or lactation that excluded patients.

Sequencing was performed on blood. The clonotype was recovered from a woman aged 35 to 49 with Graves' hyperthyroidism. This chain joins TRBV5-1 and TRBJ2-7; tentatively, D is TRBD1 (5 bases). CDR3 bases: TGCGCCAGCAGCCCGGCGTTGGCAGGGACCTACGAGCAGTACTTC. This encodes CASSPALAGTYEQYF.